This TCR beta chain originates from a study of early T cells in non-severe SARS-CoV-2 infection (dated by TCRdb to the early 2020s). Looking at the study overall: Because TCR sequencing was done on bulk RNA from unsorted whole blood, the alpha and beta chains could not be paired. Beyond this particular receptor, the publication reports: Matching against VDJdb was skewed toward anti-spike CD8 responses, likely underestimated virus-specific expansions, and missed private and CD4 specificities.

Libraries were built with 5' RACE. Sequencing instrument: NextSeq 500. In the TCR library protocol, unique molecular identifiers were attached to individual cDNA molecules to correct for PCR bias and sequencing error. Both TCR alpha and beta chains were sequenced, and tight co-correlation was observed between alpha and beta sequence abundances in each sample. The paper's data handling went like this. V gene, J gene and CDR3 annotation of TCR sequences was performed with Decombinator V4. Expanded TCRs were defined as changing significantly between any two time points under a Poisson model with p below 0.0001. TCR abundances were normalised to the total number of TCRs sequenced per sample and were expressed as counts per million. TRAV1-2 paired with TRAJ12, TRAJ20 or TRAJ33 defined MAIT TCRs, while TRAV10 paired with TRAJ18 defined iNKT TCRs. VDJdb, accessed 1 November 2021, was searched for CMV, EBV and SARS-CoV-2 annotated TCRs, with TCRs annotated for multiple antigens excluded. The raw public reads went through TCRdb reprocessing: fastp at Q25, MiXCR clone calling, in-frame beta chains kept. Each record represents a unique CDR3 protein, reported with the most common genes and DNA among its rows. The V and J calls here are based on TCRdb, not the publication. A total of 45,000 to 60,000 distinct CDR3 sequences appear in this sample, around 9.3% of them only once. The ten most abundant clones make up around 4.1% of the sample.

The sample holds a few counts of this clonotype. The antigen this receptor binds is unknown. Within one base of it there is no much larger clone, and no base qualities were kept. This was a case-control study nested in a cohort of healthcare workers in London, UK, who had nasopharyngeal swab PCR tests and blood samples taken every week. Healthcare workers were recruited during the week of the UK lockdown, between 23 and 31 March 2020, and followed weekly for up to about 15 weeks. The germline V gene yields SGHVS for CDR1 and FQNEAQ for CDR2. For this chain, trimming is 0 bases at the V end and 6 bases at the J end, and the number of junction bases without a gene match is 7. The CDR3 contains 15 residues, cysteine and phenylalanine counted. The CDR3 DNA has 45 bases and is translated from base 1.

This sequence was found in an adult who was a healthcare worker with PCR-confirmed SARS-CoV-2 infection or an uninfected control (not recorded which). The sequence joins TRBV7-8 to TRBJ1-2; the central 7 bases match TRBD1. Sequenced sample: whole blood. The CDR3 corresponds to CASSLAVTGANGYTF. The sequence in DNA is TGTGCCAGCAGCTTAGCGGTAACAGGGGCCAATGGCTACACCTTC.